Below are 15 T cell receptor beta chains sequenced from a single sample in a study of regulatory T cells in long-lasting Graves disease. The time point was: newly diagnosed GD, antithyroid drugs for less than 3 months. The authors made the TCR library using RNA they extracted from PBMCs. iRepertoire HTBI primers and Arm-PCR of CDR3 regions built TCR beta libraries. TCRdb analysed the multiplex PCR reads with MiXCR anew, one entry per CDR3 protein. The sample gives under 300,000 distinct CDR3 sequences, 20% of which show up once; approximately 13% is in the top ten. The sample was peripheral blood mononuclear cells (PBMCs), taken at new diagnosis, from a patient treated with antithyroid drugs. These receptors were taken from a female donor with Graves disease.

Notes on this clonotype: With only one base between it and a far larger clone, this is likely a read error. The chain employs TRBV10-3 and TRBJ1-5; D ambiguous. V lost 5 bases and J 5 bases, leaving 10 bases between the germline ends. The CDR3 contains 13 residues. CDR1 ENHRY and CDR2 SYGVKD come from the germline V gene. The CDR3 reads CAISYQADQPQHF. The CDR3 region has the DNA TGTGCCATCAGTTACCAGGCCGATCAGCCCCAGCATTTT.

At least ten counts were recorded for this clonotype. V is TRBV5-1 and J is TRBJ2-1; D gene uncertain. CDR1 and CDR2 from the germline V gene are SGHRS and YFSETQ. There are 12 residues in the CDR3. V lost 2 bases to trimming and J lost 4 bases, with 4 bases between them. The CDR3 spells CASSFGYNEQFF. DNA for the CDR3: TGCGCCAGCAGCTTCGGGTACAATGAGCAGTTCTTC. Using reference TRBV5-1 and TRBJ2-1 for the parts outside the CDR3, the full variable domain is KAGVTQTPRYLIKTRGQQVTLSCSPISGHRSVSWYQQTPGQGLQFLFEYFSETQRNKGNFPGRFSGRQFSNSRSEMNVSTLELGDSALYLCASSFGYNEQFFGPGTRLTVL.

This clonotype was detected ten times or more. This chain links TRBV27 with TRBJ2-5; no firm D call. Germline V gives CDR1 MNHEY, CDR2 SMNVEV (reference sequence). The CDR3 totals 14 residues. Trimming removed 3 bases from V and 5 bases from J, with 13 bases in between. CDR3 loop: CASSFSGLLETQYF. CDR3 DNA sequence: TGTGCCAGCAGTTTCTCGGGTTTGCTGGAGACCCAGTACTTC.

The chain has TRBV6-2 or TRBV6-3 and TRBJ2-3; no reliable D call. The germline gives CDR1 MNHEY, CDR2 SVGEGT. Between the trimmed V and J ends, which lost 3 bases and 3 bases, there was a span of 13 bases. The CDR3 is 15 residues long. CDR3 in amino acids: CASSYLGTGTDTQYF. The CDR3 DNA reads as TGTGCCAGCAGTTATTTGGGCACCGGAACAGATACGCAGTATTTT.

This clonotype showed up just a few times. The chain uses TRBV27 and TRBJ2-3; TRBD2 aligns across 10 bases. The germline V gene encodes CDR1 MNHEY and CDR2 SMNVEV (reference sequence). J was trimmed by 2 bases and V by 5 bases; bases with no gene match: 16. The CDR3 runs to 19 residues. The CDR3 sequence is CASSLLLAGALLNTDTQYF. CDR3 nucleotide sequence: TGTGCCAGCAGTCTTTTGCTAGCGGGGGCCCTACTTAACACAGATACGCAGTATTTT.

This clonotype was found many times. This chain connects TRBV11-2 to TRBJ1-3; tentatively, D is TRBD1 (5 bases). CDR1 and CDR2 from the germline V gene are SGHAT and FQNNGV. V was pared by 6 bases and J by 4 bases, with 19 bases between. This CDR3 has 16 residues. This chain's CDR3 is CASSLRVTGIGNTIYF. CDR3 nucleotides: TGTGCCAGCAGTCTGAGAGTAACAGGAATAGGAAACACCATATATTTT.

This clonotype was seen at least ten times. V gene TRBV6-2 or TRBV6-3 combines with J gene TRBJ2-1; D gene ambiguous. The ends were cut back, 6 bases at V and 0 bases at J, with 6 bases in the middle. Germline assignment: CDR1 MNHEY and CDR2 SVGEGT. The CDR3 is 13 amino acids. The CDR3 DNA sequence: TGTGCCAGCAGCTTAAGCTCCTACAATGAGCAGTTCTTC. This codes for CASSLSSYNEQFF.

Notes on this clonotype: A far larger clone is a single base away, which makes a read error likely. The rearrangement uses TRBV7-2 and TRBJ2-5, with D tentatively TRBD2 (5 bases). V lost 1 base and J 3 bases, leaving 12 bases between the germline ends. This CDR3 is 15 amino acids long. The germline V gene encodes CDR1 SGHTA and CDR2 FQGNSA. CDR3 residues: CASSLGSGEEETQYF. The CDR3 coding sequence is TGTGCCAGCAGCTTAGGATCCGGGGAAGAAGAGACCCAGTACTTC.

The sample holds many counts of this clonotype. The V call is TRBV6-5, the J call TRBJ1-2, with 7 nucleotides matching TRBD1. The ends lost 2 bases at V and 8 bases at J; junction bases unmatched: 11. The CDR3 consists of 15 residues. Germline assignment: CDR1 MNHEY and CDR2 SVGAGI. CDR3 loop: CASSYAEGGARGYTF. CDR3 nucleotides: TGTGCCAGCAGTTACGCAGAAGGGGGCGCGAGGGGCTACACCTTC.

This clonotype was counted ten times or more. The chain couples TRBV9 to TRBJ2-1; D not certain. The germline gives CDR1 SGDLS, CDR2 YYNGEE. CDR3 length equals 13 residues. Trimming pared 2 bases from V and 10 bases from J, leaving 13 bases between. For the CDR3, the DNA is TGTGCCAGCAGCGTGATGATGGGGAACGAGCAGTTCTTC. Encoded protein: CASSVMMGNEQFF.

As regards this clonotype: This likely came from a read error, as a far larger clone is one base away. V and J are TRBV12-3 or TRBV12-4 and TRBJ2-7, with 14 bases lining up with TRBD2. The CDR3 is 18 residues long. J lost 7 bases, V lost 8 bases, and 19 bases had no gene match. The CDR3 sequence is CASRPGTSGGGSYNEQYF. The CDR3, as DNA: TGTGCCAGCCGCCCCGGGACTAGCGGGGGAGGGTCCTACAATGAGCAGTACTTC.

This clonotype was seen repeatedly, ten times or more. The chain has TRBV11-2 and TRBJ2-1; 7 nucleotides match TRBD2. This CDR3 is 14 amino acids long. V trimming: 6 bases; J trimming: 4 bases; junction bases outside the gene matches: 6. Germline V gene lookup returns CDR1 SGHAT and CDR2 FQNNGV. The CDR3 loop is CASRGGTTYNEQFF. Written as DNA, the CDR3 is TGTGCCAGCAGGGGGGGGACGACGTACAATGAGCAGTTCTTC.

This clonotype was observed many times. The chain joins TRBV29-1 to TRBJ2-3; D gene unclear. There are 14 residues in the CDR3. With 3 bases removed from V and 3 bases from J, the gap between germline ends came to 13 bases. Germline V gene data show CDR1 as SQVTM and CDR2 as ANQGSEA. The DNA of the CDR3 is TGCAGCGTTGATTCCCTTACGGTGACAGATACGCAGTATTTT. Translation gives CSVDSLTVTDTQYF.

V is TRBV19 and J is TRBJ1-1, with D perhaps TRBD1 (6 bases). The CDR3 contains 15 residues. The germline gives CDR1 LNHDA, CDR2 SQIVND (reference sequence). The germline V and J ends were trimmed by 9 bases and 1 base, with 18 bases remaining between them. CDR3 amino acids: CASLSGRDTNTEAFF. CDR3 in DNA: TGTGCCAGCCTTTCGGGTCGGGACACGAACACTGAAGCTTTCTTT.

V and J are TRBV3-2 and TRBJ2-1; whether TRBD2, the table's D call, matches the DNA was not checked. The end of the DNA fits TRBJ2-5 better, so the J call may be wrong. TRBV3-2 is labeled a pseudogene. CDR3 length: 17 residues. The CDR3 nucleotides read TGTGCCAGCAGCACACACCATAATAGGGCCGTTCAAGAGACCCAGTACTTC. Translated, it gives CASSTHHNRAVQETQYF.